This paragraph covers one T cell receptor beta chain sequence. The target antigen is unknown. A second PCR, run for roughly 7 to 12 cycles, used a sample-barcoded 5' primer plus a J-beta primer mix. Every cDNA molecule carried a tag from a template-switch adaptor bearing 12 random nucleotides. Each CDR3 protein gets one entry after TCRdb re-called the 5' RACE reads with MiXCR. This table has 1,100,000 or so distinct CDR3 sequences, under 45% appearing once. The CDR3 is 14 residues long. Trimming stripped 3 bases from V and 9 bases from J, with 15 bases between. These data come from a study of blood T cells in healthy people across ages. General study findings and limits: Fewer expanded clones and more diversity marked long-lived versus aged donors. With unsorted PBMCs, a conclusive comparison of naive versus antigen-experienced cells was not possible. It was held that diversity estimates obtained from one million T cells represented underestimates.

The J gene is TRBJ2-1, the V gene TRBV12-3 or TRBV12-4; D possibly corresponds to TRBD2 (6 bases). The sequence derives from a woman aged 55 to 70 in good health. Input material: blood. The CDR3 DNA is TGTGCCAGCAGTTTTATCGGCGGGAACACTGAGCAGTTCTTC. Its protein is CASSFIGGNTEQFF.